This T cell receptor (beta chain) was captured by sequencing in a study of blood T cell repertoires in COVID-19. The CDR3 length is 17 residues. V shed 5 bases, J shed 0 bases, and the junction held 10 bases outside the gene matches. Per germline, CDR1 MDHEN and CDR2 SYDVKM. TCRdb's table, derived via immunoSEQ multiplex PCR, lists solely in-frame clones and lacks some. This table holds roughly 68,000 clones, roughly nine tenths found once. The receptor's source is a woman between 45 and 65 years old with active COVID-19. J is TRBJ1-3 and V is TRBV28; 7 nucleotides line up with TRBD1. What was sequenced was peripheral blood. CDR3 residues: CASSTPGQYLSGNTIYF. In DNA, the CDR3 is TGTGCCAGCAGTACACCGGGACAGTACCTCTCTGGAAACACCATATATTTT.